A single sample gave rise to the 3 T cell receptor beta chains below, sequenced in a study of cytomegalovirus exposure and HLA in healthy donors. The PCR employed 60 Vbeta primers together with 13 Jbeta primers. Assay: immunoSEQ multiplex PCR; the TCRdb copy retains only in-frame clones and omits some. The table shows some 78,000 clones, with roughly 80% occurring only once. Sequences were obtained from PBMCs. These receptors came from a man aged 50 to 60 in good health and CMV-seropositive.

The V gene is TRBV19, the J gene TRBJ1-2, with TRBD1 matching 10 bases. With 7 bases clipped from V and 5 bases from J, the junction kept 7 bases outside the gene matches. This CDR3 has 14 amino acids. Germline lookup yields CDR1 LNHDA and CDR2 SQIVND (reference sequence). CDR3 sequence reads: CASTPGQGSYGYTF. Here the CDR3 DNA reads TGTGCCAGTACACCGGGACAGGGGAGTTATGGCTACACCTTC. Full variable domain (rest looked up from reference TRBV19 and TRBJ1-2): DGGITQSPKYLFRKEGQNVTLSCEQNLNHDAMYWYRQDPGQGLRLIYYSQIVNDFQKGDIAEGYSVSREKKESFPLTVTSAQKNPTAFYLCASTPGQGSYGYTFGSGTRLTVV.

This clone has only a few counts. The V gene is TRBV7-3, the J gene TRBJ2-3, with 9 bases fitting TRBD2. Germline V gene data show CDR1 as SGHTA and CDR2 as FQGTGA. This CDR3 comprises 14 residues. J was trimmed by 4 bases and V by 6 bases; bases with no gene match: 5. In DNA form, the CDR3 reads TGTGCCAGCAGAAGGGCGGGAGGGGCAGATACGCAGTATTTT. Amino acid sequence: CASRRAGGADTQYF. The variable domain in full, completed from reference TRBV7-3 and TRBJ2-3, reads GAGVSQTPSNKVTEKGKYVELRCDPISGHTALYWYRQSLGQGPEFLIYFQGTGAADDSGLPNDRFFAVRPEGSVSTLKIQRTERGDSAVYLCASRRAGGADTQYFGPGTRLTVL.

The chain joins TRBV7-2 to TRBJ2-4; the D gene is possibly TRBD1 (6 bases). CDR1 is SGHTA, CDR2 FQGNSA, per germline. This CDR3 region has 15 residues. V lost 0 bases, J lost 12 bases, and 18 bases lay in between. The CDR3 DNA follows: TGTGCCAGCAGCTTAGCGGGGGCAGGGGTGGCCAGTCAGTACTTC. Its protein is CASSLAGAGVASQYF.